Shown below are 25 T cell receptor beta chains from a single sample sequenced in a study of naive and memory T cell subsets. Notes on the study in general: Possibly reflecting memory cells re-expressing CD45RA, a few larger clonotypes occurred in naive repertoires, especially CD8.

The beta constant-region primer was an equimolar mix of two oligonucleotides covering TRBC1 and TRBC2. Ligated cDNA was amplified by four rounds of PCR with nested alpha and beta constant-region primers and SP2. TCRdb re-analysed the UMI-ligation and nested PCR reads in MiXCR, keeping a single row per CDR3 protein. The data show around 100,000 distinct CDR3 sequences, with approximately 15% seen just once and approximately 3% held by the top ten. Their antigens are not known. Material for sequencing was naive CD8+ T cells from blood. These receptors all stem from a human donor in good health.

This clonotype was detected only a few times. In nucleotides, the CDR3 is TGTGCCAGCAGCCTCTACAATGAGCAGTTCTTC. This codes for CASSLYNEQFF. This sequence joins TRBV4-2 and TRBJ2-1, with D unclear. This CDR3 region has 11 residues. V dropped 4 bases and J dropped 3 bases, with 1 base sitting between them. Germline loops: CDR1 LGHNA, CDR2 YNFKEQ.

The chain has TRBV4-2 and TRBJ2-7; D is ambiguous. The V gene's germline CDR1 is LGHNA and CDR2 YNFKEQ. V lost 0 bases and J 4 bases, leaving 22 bases between the germline ends. There are 18 residues in the CDR3. The CDR3, as DNA: TGTGCCAGCAGCCAAGAATGGGCGGAAGTCCTATTTGCGTACGAGCAGTACTTC. It encodes CASSQEWAEVLFAYEQYF.

This clonotype showed up just a few times. This chain joins TRBV28 and TRBJ2-3; D is uncertain. The V and J ends lost 3 bases and 1 base respectively, with 8 bases between them. The germline V gene encodes CDR1 MDHEN and CDR2 SYDVKM. The CDR3 covers 14 residues. CDR3 DNA sequence: TGTGCCAGCAGTTTGACGATACGCACAGATACGCAGTATTTT. The encoded protein is CASSLTIRTDTQYF.

The rearrangement uses TRBV5-5 and TRBJ1-2; 9 positions match TRBD1. The CDR3 is 14 amino acids. The J segment lost 5 bases and the V segment lost 4 bases, leaving 6 bases of the junction unmatched. The germline V gene encodes CDR1 SGHKS and CDR2 YYEKEE (reference sequence). DNA for the CDR3: TGTGCCAGCAGCCCGACAGGGACAGGGTATGGCTACACCTTC. It translates to CASSPTGTGYGYTF.

In this sample, this clonotype turned up a few times. The chain employs TRBV24-1 and TRBJ2-1; 12 positions agree with TRBD2. The CDR3 totals 16 residues. V trimming: 4 bases; J trimming: 6 bases; junction bases outside the gene matches: 6. Germline V gives CDR1 KGHDR, CDR2 SFDVKD. The DNA for the CDR3 is TGTGCCACCAGTGACCCACTAGCGGGAGGTTCCAATGAGCAGTTCTTC. Protein: CATSDPLAGGSNEQFF.

This clonotype was detected a few times. The chain links TRBV12-3 or TRBV12-4 to TRBJ2-1; 11 nucleotides match TRBD2. Trimming cost V 2 bases and J 11 bases; bases outside gene matches: 20. This CDR3 is 19 amino acids long. The CDR3 reads CASSLTPGLAGEQPRKQFF. CDR3 sequence (DNA): TGTGCCAGCAGTTTAACCCCCGGACTAGCGGGCGAGCAACCACGTAAGCAGTTCTTC.

The chain employs TRBV10-3 and TRBJ2-1; D not certain. The CDR3 contains 13 residues. CDR1 and CDR2 (germline): ENHRY, SYGVKD. V was shortened by 3 bases and J by 8 bases, with 11 bases between the two germline ends. The CDR3 DNA follows: TGTGCCATCAGTGAAGGTTTTATCGATGAGCAGTTCTTC. The encoded protein is CAISEGFIDEQFF.

V gene TRBV4-2 combines with J gene TRBJ2-7; 10 bases agree with TRBD2. This CDR3 region has 16 residues. Trimming removed 0 bases from V and 2 bases from J; junction bases left unmatched: 4. CDR1 LGHNA and CDR2 YNFKEQ come from the germline V gene. The CDR3 DNA sequence: TGTGCCAGCAGCCAAGATCTCGGGACTAGCGCCTACGAGCAGTACTTC. This translates into CASSQDLGTSAYEQYF.

This chain uses TRBV18 with TRBJ2-7; D not certain. The CDR3 runs to 17 residues. Germline values: CDR1 KGHSH, CDR2 LQKENI. With 3 bases removed from V and 1 base from J, the gap between germline ends came to 19 bases. CDR3 sequence (DNA): TGTGCCAGCTCACCCTCGCTGGCGGCTGCCGAATCCTACGAGCAGTACTTC. Translation: CASSPSLAAAESYEQYF.

V and J are TRBV4-3 and TRBJ2-1, with D perhaps matching TRBD2 (5 bases). Per the germline V gene, CDR1 is LGHNA and CDR2 is YSLEER. V was cut by 0 bases and J by 7 bases, with 13 bases left in between. There are 15 residues in the CDR3. CDR3 amino acids: CASSQEESTGNEQFF. The CDR3 coding sequence is TGCGCCAGCAGCCAAGAAGAAAGTACGGGGAATGAGCAGTTCTTC.

This clonotype was seen ten or more times. This sequence joins TRBV27 and TRBJ2-1; 10 bases match TRBD2. The CDR3 loop spans 13 amino acids. Trimming took 7 bases from V and 3 from J; bases not matched to a gene: 0. Germline V lookup: CDR1 MNHEY, CDR2 SMNVEV (reference sequence). The CDR3 reads CASTSGGYNEQFF. The CDR3 DNA sequence: TGTGCCAGCACTAGCGGGGGCTACAATGAGCAGTTCTTC.

This clonotype was seen many times. V is TRBV4-3 and J is TRBJ1-6; TRBD1 might be the D (5 bases). From germline, CDR1 is LGHNA and CDR2 YSLEER. This CDR3 is 15 amino acids long. Trimming shortened V by 0 bases and J by 9 bases, and 12 bases separated the two germline ends. The CDR3 here is CASSQDPGTRSPLHF. The CDR3 DNA reads as TGCGCCAGCAGCCAAGATCCAGGGACCCGTTCACCCCTCCACTTT.

The sample holds a few counts of this clonotype. The chain carries TRBV5-6 and TRBJ2-5; D unclear. The CDR3 consists of 12 residues. Per germline, CDR1 SGHDT and CDR2 YYEEEE. Trimming left V 0 bases short and J 5 bases short, with 5 bases between. Here the CDR3 reads CASSLVSETQYF. For the CDR3, the DNA is TGTGCCAGCAGCTTGGTATCGGAGACCCAGTACTTC.

This clonotype turned up a few times. This rearrangement joins TRBV7-8 to TRBJ2-1, with D possibly matching TRBD2 (6 bases). The CDR3 totals 14 residues. Germline V gene lookup returns CDR1 SGHVS and CDR2 FQNEAQ. Trimming removed 6 bases at V and 8 bases at J, with 17 bases between. Here the CDR3 DNA reads TGTGCCAGCAGACGGGAGTTGTCGTCGCATGAGCAGTTCTTC. It codes for CASRRELSSHEQFF.

This chain links TRBV6-2 or TRBV6-3 with TRBJ2-3; TRBD1 is a possible D gene (6 bases). In germline, CDR1 is MNHEY, CDR2 SVGEGT. CDR3 length: 15 amino acids. Trimming removed 5 bases at V and 6 bases at J, with 18 bases between. The CDR3 DNA follows: TGTGCCAGCAGTCATTATGGTGGAACAGGGGATACGCAGTATTTT. This gives the protein CASSHYGGTGDTQYF.

This clonotype was detected only a few times. The CDR3 region is CASSAGGSYEQYF. For the CDR3, the DNA is TGTGCCAGCAGCGCCGGGGGCAGCTACGAGCAGTACTTC. The chain couples TRBV9 to TRBJ2-7, with D perhaps matching TRBD1 or TRBD2 (6 bases each). Trimming cost V 3 bases and J 3 bases, with 10 bases left between them. CDR3 length equals 13 residues. Germline lookup yields CDR1 SGDLS and CDR2 YYNGEE.

J is TRBJ1-1 and V is TRBV6-2 or TRBV6-3; D not certain. With 0 bases removed from V and 1 base from J, the gap between germline ends came to 3 bases. Germline-derived CDR1 and CDR2 are MNHEY and SVGEGT. The CDR3 covers 13 residues. CDR3 sequence reads: CASSYSKNTEAFF. The CDR3 region has the DNA TGTGCCAGCAGTTACTCGAAGAACACTGAAGCTTTCTTT.

In its sample, this clonotype was seen many times. V usage is TRBV18 and J usage is TRBJ2-3; D is unresolved. Trimming left V 3 bases short and J 2 bases short, with 9 bases between. CDR1 and CDR2 (germline): KGHSH, LQKENI. The CDR3 is 14 residues long. CDR3 loop: CASSPGRTTDTQYF. As DNA, the CDR3 is TGTGCCAGCTCACCGGGCAGGACCACAGATACGCAGTATTTT.

In its sample, this clonotype was seen many times. This chain connects TRBV9 to TRBJ2-3, with TRBD2 as a possible D gene (6 bases). Germline CDR1 and CDR2: SGDLS and YYNGEE. CDR3 length: 14 residues. The V gene lost 1 base and the J gene lost 4 bases, with 10 bases spanning the gap. This CDR3 is CASSVSGAADTQYF. The CDR3 nucleotides are TGTGCCAGCAGCGTATCGGGAGCGGCAGATACGCAGTATTTT.

This clonotype has more than one count but fewer than ten. The J gene is TRBJ2-1, the V gene TRBV2; 9 nucleotides line up with TRBD2. The CDR3 length is 13 residues. The V gene end was trimmed by 10 bases and the J gene end by 6 bases; junction bases not matched to a gene: 7. Germline CDR1 SNHLY, CDR2 FYNNEI. DNA of the CDR3: TGTGCCAACCAGCGGGAGGAAGGCAATGAGCAGTTCTTC. Protein sequence: CANQREEGNEQFF.

This clonotype was counted at least ten times. The V gene is TRBV12-3 or TRBV12-4, the J gene TRBJ2-1; 8 nucleotides match TRBD1. V dropped 5 bases and J dropped 8; count of bases not matched to a gene: 11. The CDR3 runs to 15 residues. The CDR3 coding sequence is TGTGCCAGCAGTATTCAGGGACAGGAGTTCTATGAGCAGTTCTTC. Protein sequence: CASSIQGQEFYEQFF.

This clonotype occurred a few times. The chain links TRBV20-1 to TRBJ2-7; D is ambiguous. This CDR3 has 14 residues. Trimming left V 6 bases short and J 0 bases short, with 15 bases between. CDR1 and CDR2 (germline): DFQATT, SNEGSKA (reference sequence). CDR3 amino acids: CSAATHPSSYEQYF. CDR3 coding DNA: TGCAGTGCCGCGACCCACCCGAGCTCCTACGAGCAGTACTTC.

This clonotype has just a few counts. The chain couples TRBV11-2 to TRBJ2-2, with D perhaps assigned TRBD1 or TRBD2 (5 bases each). Trimming took off 1 base at V and 6 bases at J, with 12 bases between the two ends. Germline assignment: CDR1 SGHAT and CDR2 FQNNGV. The CDR3 extends over 15 amino acids. The CDR3 here is CASSLVIWDPGELFF. The CDR3 nucleotides read TGTGCCAGCAGCTTAGTTATCTGGGACCCCGGGGAGCTGTTTTTT. The whole variable domain, remainder taken from reference TRBV11-2 and TRBJ2-2, is EAGVAQSPRYKIIEKRQSVAFWCNPISGHATLYWYQQILGQGPKLLIQFQNNGVVDDSQLPKDRFSAERLKGVDSTLKIQPAKLEDSAVYLCASSLVIWDPGELFFGEGSRLTVL.

The chain recombines TRBV12-3 or TRBV12-4 with TRBJ2-3; tentative D call: TRBD1 (6 bases). V was pared by 5 bases and J by 2 bases, with 11 bases between. The CDR3 has 14 amino acids. In DNA, the CDR3 is TGTGCCAGCAGTCCGGGACAATTCACAGATACGCAGTATTTT. As protein: CASSPGQFTDTQYF.

This clonotype was counted at least ten times. The V and J genes are TRBV28 and TRBJ2-3, with 13 bases matching TRBD2. The CDR3 spans 23 residues. Per the germline V gene, CDR1 is MDHEN and CDR2 is SYDVKM. V dropped 3 bases and J dropped 2; count of bases not matched to a gene: 23. CDR3 protein: CASSFDIADYEGTSGNDTDTQYF. The CDR3 bases are TGTGCCAGCAGTTTCGATATTGCGGACTACGAGGGGACTAGCGGGAACGACACAGATACGCAGTATTTT.